The source of this T cell receptor (beta chain) is a study of shared clonotypes between healthy human individuals (TCRdb year 2020). About the investigation overall: A few men and two women, aged 18 to 49 years, made up the cohort. For each donor, CD4 naive and CD4 memory were each given three plates, CD8 naive was given two plates, and CD8 memory was given one plate. The study deeply sequenced blood TCR repertoires of about 5 healthy adults to estimate repertoire size and the extent of clonotype sharing between individuals. Different laboratories and diverse techniques were used to prepare libraries and sequence TCR repertoires, to increase sequencing depth and limit assay-specific biases. Leukapheresis yielded between about 0.9 and 9.5 billion PBMCs per donor. Here is what the overall study found, with its caveats: Compared with non-shared clonotypes, clonotypes shared by all four sorted-subset donors had higher generation probabilities. Based on pairwise subsampling, the degree of clonotype sharing among donors was expected to be affected by sequencing depth. Naive subsets generally had larger estimated clonotype richness than memory subsets. The small number of donors limited the genetic and exposure-history diversity represented. When a few donors were compared, the shared fraction of clonotypes was 5% to 6.5% for naive CD4, approximately 3.3% for naive CD8, about 2.4% for memory CD4, and around 0.4% for memory CD8. Incomplete sequencing was indicated by rarefaction of sorted-subset datasets, despite the large sequencing depth. Sampling was restricted to blood, and TCR repertoires in tissue are likely to differ from TCR repertoires in blood.

Donors were healthy HIV-negative adults with no recently reported acute infections or vaccinations. Every donor was a Caucasian adult living in Nashville, Tennessee, USA. CD4+ T cells were enriched by magnetic negative selection, after which naive cells were positively selected on CD45RA and the negative fraction was taken as the memory subset. After blood collection by leukapheresis, PBMCs were isolated using Ficoll-Histopaque density gradient centrifugation and then cryopreserved in the vapor phase of liquid nitrogen. Purity and quantity of every magnetically sorted T cell population were checked by analytical flow cytometry. Each sorted fraction had its genomic DNA isolated and then quantified by UV absorbance on a Nanodrop 2000c. TCR CDR3 regions were amplified from genomic DNA by multiplex PCR using the deep immunoSEQ assay. Genomic DNA extracted from each cell subset was distributed evenly over all wells of several immunoSEQ 96-well plates, and each plate served as one replicate. For sorted subsets, 150 to 250 ng genomic DNA, equal to about 30,000 T cell genomes, was loaded into each replicate PCR. Purified libraries were measured with a Qubit 3.0 fluorometer, size-checked on a Bioanalyzer 2100, and measured again with the KAPA Library Quantification kit. A separate single-read 150-cycle Illumina NextSeq 550 flow cell was used to sequence each immunoSEQ 96-well plate. On the study's bioinformatics: Because the immunoSEQ output held only junctional sequences and lacked quality scores, the filtering could not match the filtering applied to full-length reads. Sequences were annotated with PyIR, a Python wrapper for IgBLAST v1.9, using IMGT germline references to assign V/J genes and CDR3. Any read was removed if the V/J assignment was weak (E-value above 1e-6), the CDR3 was missing, or the read contained stop codons, out-of-frame junctions, or ambiguous translated residues. A V3J clonotype was defined by an identical inferred V gene, J gene, and CDR3 amino acid sequence. The percentage overlap between two repertoires was calculated by dividing the number of shared unique clonotypes by the size of the smaller repertoire. Three approaches were used to assess repertoire richness: RTK rarefaction, the Chao1 estimator, and Recon v2.1 estimates of unobserved clonotypes. For all TCRbeta clonotypes obtained by the gDNA method from several donors, generation probabilities were computed with OLGA. TCRdb took over this immuneACCESS table, retaining in-frame rearrangements with V and J assigned. Such tables are incomplete; in checked studies, under half of the missing clones stem from an unresolved V gene, and the remainder is unexplained. V and J calls and clone size are those listed in that table; D and trimming were worked out from the DNA. Across this sample there are nearly 750,000 clones, with 72% seen only once. Under 2% of the sample rests with the top ten.

Its CDR3 holds 15 amino acids, cysteine through phenylalanine. The sequence is cut down to CDR3 DNA, 45 bases in frame from base 1. Trimming accounts for 5 bases at V and 2 bases at J, while the number of junction bases matched to no gene is 9. The germline V gene supplies CDR1 MDHEN and CDR2 SYDVKM. The table lists this clone with a count of one. This clone's antigen is unknown. No base quality information exists; no much larger clone differs at one position. The chain is made from TRBV28 and TRBJ2-7; TRBD2 matches 7 bases in the middle. This TCR was recovered from a woman in her 30s in good health. Sequencing was carried out using memory CD4+ T cells sorted from blood. This sample's cell subset or site label indicates: CD45RA-negative fraction. The DNA sequence is TGTGCCAGCAGTCCCGGCGGGGGTTTAGCCTACGAGCAGTACTTC. Protein translation: CASSPGGGLAYEQYF. Reference TRBV28 and TRBJ2-7 genes cover what lies past the CDR3, so the full variable domain is DVKVTQSSRYLVKRTGEKVFLECVQDMDHENMFWYRQDPGLGLRLIYFSYDVKMKEKGDIPEGYSVSREKKERFSLILESASTNQTSMYLCASSPGGGLAYEQYFGPGTRLTVT.